These 17 T cell receptor beta chains came from one sample sequenced in a study of T cell responses to AZD1222 COVID-19 vaccine. Produced via immunoSEQ multiplex PCR; TCRdb's table is partial and in-frame only. The sample consists of more than 85,000 clones, around 90% of them appearing once. The specimen comprised peripheral blood, sampled on day 0 of AZD1222 vaccination. The receptors stem from an adult in good health.

The chain recombines TRBV7-8 with TRBJ1-6, with D maybe TRBD1 (5 bases). V was pared by 4 bases and J by 7 bases, with 11 bases between. Germline loops: CDR1 SGHVS, CDR2 FQNEAQ. This CDR3 region has 14 residues. The CDR3 region is CASSSGRTNSPLHF. As DNA, the CDR3 is TGTGCCAGCAGCTCGGGGCGGACAAATTCACCCCTCCACTTT.

This clone occurred a few times. J is TRBJ2-7 and V is TRBV21-1; whether TRBD1, the table's D call, matches the DNA was not checked. TRBV21-1 is classified as a pseudogene. This CDR3 has 19 amino acids. CDR3 sequence reads: CASSRHPRWPRGILGEQYF. The CDR3 DNA sequence: TGTGCCAGCAGCAGACACCCCCGCTGGCCGAGGGGGATTTTAGGCGAGCAGTACTTC.

The chain employs TRBV27 and TRBJ1-1; TRBD1 is a possible D gene (6 bases). V shed 6 bases and J shed 1 base, with 21 bases lying between them. Looked up from germline, CDR1 is MNHEY and CDR2 is SMNVEV (reference sequence). This CDR3 is 17 amino acids long. Written as DNA, the CDR3 is TGTGCCAGCAGCAGTAGGGGGTTAGGCAGGTGGAACACTGAAGCTTTCTTT. It codes for CASSSRGLGRWNTEAFF.

The chain joins TRBV19 to TRBJ2-7, with TRBD1 identical over 7 bases. The V gene's germline CDR1 is LNHDA and CDR2 SQIVND (reference sequence). Trimming cost V 5 bases and J 9 bases; bases outside gene matches: 13. The CDR3 is 14 residues long. CDR3 nucleotides: TGTGCCAGTAGTCCCTCCGGGACAGACAGTGGGCAGTACTTC. Amino acids: CASSPSGTDSGQYF.

In this sample, this clone turned up once. This chain links TRBV19 with TRBJ2-6; D not resolved. V was clipped by 6 bases and J by 4 bases, with 7 bases between them. The CDR3 sequence is 13 residues long. Germline values: CDR1 LNHDA, CDR2 SQIVND (reference sequence). CDR3 sequence: CASRGLGANVLTF. CDR3 DNA sequence: TGTGCCAGTAGGGGTTTAGGGGCCAACGTCCTGACTTTC.

The chain combines TRBV7-3 with TRBJ2-2; perhaps D is TRBD1 or TRBD2 (5 bases each). CDR1 SGHTA and CDR2 FQGTGA come from the germline V gene. CDR3 size: 15 residues. V was pared by 5 bases and J by 5 bases, with 15 bases between. CDR3 region: CASSPSGTLTGELFF. The CDR3 coding sequence is TGTGCCAGCAGCCCCTCCGGGACCCTGACCGGGGAGCTGTTTTTT.

This clone was seen a single time. The V call is TRBV12-3 or TRBV12-4, the J call TRBJ1-2; D is unclear. The length of the CDR3 is 11 residues. Between the trimmed V and J ends, which lost 8 bases and 4 bases, there was a span of 8 bases. The DNA of the CDR3 is TGTGCCAGCGCTGAGGGCTATGGCTACACCTTC. This encodes CASAEGYGYTF.

V and J are TRBV2 and TRBJ1-1, with D unclear. V lost 7 bases to trimming and J lost 3 bases, with 15 bases between them. The germline V gene encodes CDR1 SNHLY and CDR2 FYNNEI. The CDR3 sequence is 14 residues long. For the CDR3, the DNA is TGTGCCAGCAAGCGAGTCACCTGGGACACTGAAGCTTTCTTT. This translates into CASKRVTWDTEAFF.

The genes are TRBV10-2 and TRBJ2-5, with 10 bases aligning to TRBD1. Losses at the gene ends were 4 bases for V and 2 bases for J; bases not matched to a gene: 7. The germline V gene has CDR1 WSHSY and CDR2 SAAADI. This CDR3 has 16 residues. CDR3 in DNA: TGCGCCAGCAGTGTTACCGGGACAGGGGTGCAAGAGACCCAGTACTTC. Amino acids: CASSVTGTGVQETQYF.

This sequence joins TRBV14 and TRBJ2-7; no firm D call. Trimming took off 1 base at V and 4 bases at J, with 5 bases between the two ends. CDR3 length: 12 residues. CDR1 is SGHDN and CDR2 is FVKESK in the germline V gene. The CDR3 is CASSQVGYEQYF. For the CDR3, the DNA is TGTGCCAGCAGCCAAGTGGGGTACGAGCAGTACTTC. The whole variable domain, filled in from reference TRBV14 and TRBJ2-7, reads EAGVTQFPSHSVIEKGQTVTLRCDPISGHDNLYWYRRVMGKEIKFLLHFVKESKQDESGMPNNRFLAERTGGTYSTLKVQPAELEDSGVYFCASSQVGYEQYFGPGTRLTVT.

This rearrangement joins TRBV29-1 to TRBJ1-1; 7 bases fit TRBD1. V dropped 0 bases and J dropped 7; count of bases not matched to a gene: 2. This CDR3 comprises 12 residues. Germline assignment: CDR1 SQVTM and CDR2 ANQGSEA. CDR3 sequence reads: CSVEEGGHEAFF. DNA for the CDR3: TGCAGCGTTGAAGAAGGGGGCCATGAAGCTTTCTTT.

This chain joins TRBV24-1 and TRBJ2-5; 7 positions match TRBD2. The germline V gene has CDR1 KGHDR and CDR2 SFDVKD. The junction had 9 bases not matched to a gene; V was cut back by 4 bases and J by 2 bases. The CDR3 has 16 residues. The CDR3 sequence: CATSETSSGKQETQYF. The CDR3 bases are TGTGCCACCAGTGAAACTTCTAGCGGCAAACAAGAGACCCAGTACTTC.

This chain connects TRBV4-2 to TRBJ1-1, with a tentative D call TRBD1 (5 bases). This CDR3 has 15 residues. Germline V gene data show CDR1 as LGHNA and CDR2 as YNFKEQ. V was clipped by 3 bases and J by 6 bases, with 17 bases between them. In nucleotides, the CDR3 is TGTGCCAGCAGCCACCGACCAACGGGACGGGCTGAAGCTTTCTTT. Its protein product is CASSHRPTGRAEAFF.

The table lists this clone with a few counts. The chain recombines TRBV7-9 with TRBJ1-2, with D unclear. The CDR3 extends over 14 amino acids. Trimming removed 1 base from V and 1 base from J, with 7 bases in between. Germline loops: CDR1 SEHNR, CDR2 FQNEAQ (reference sequence). CDR3 loop: CASSLGGFNYGYTF. CDR3 in DNA: TGTGCCAGCAGCTTAGGCGGATTTAACTATGGCTACACCTTC.

CDR3 sequence: CATTGQTGTGELFF. The CDR3, as DNA: TGTGCCACCACCGGACAGACGGGGACCGGGGAGCTGTTTTTT. The V call is TRBV5-4, the J call TRBJ2-2; D is possibly TRBD1 (6 bases). The CDR3 totals 14 residues. Germline CDR1 is SGHNT and CDR2 is YYREEE (reference sequence). The germline V and J ends were trimmed by 9 bases and 5 bases, with 17 bases remaining between them.

The chain has TRBV6-5 and TRBJ1-3; TRBD1 might be the D (6 bases). V was trimmed by 4 bases and J by 0 bases, leaving 13 bases between them. Germline CDR1 reads MNHEY; CDR2 reads SVGAGI. The CDR3 extends over 16 amino acids. Here the CDR3 DNA reads TGTGCCAGCAGTTCGGGACAAACCCTCTCTGGAAACACCATATATTTT. Its protein is CASSSGQTLSGNTIYF.

V usage is TRBV12-5 and J usage is TRBJ1-1, with 8 positions matching TRBD1. V trimming: 1 base; J trimming: 9 bases; junction bases outside the gene matches: 1. The germline V gene has CDR1 LGHNT and CDR2 FRNRAP. This CDR3 has 12 amino acids. The CDR3 DNA sequence: TGTGCTAGTGGTTTGGGACAGGGGAAAGCTTTCTTT. It translates to CASGLGQGKAFF. Supplemented by reference TRBV12-5 and TRBJ1-1, the full variable domain reads DARVTQTPRHKVTEMGQEVTMRCQPILGHNTVFWYRQTMMQGLELLAYFRNRAPLDDSGMPKDRFSAEMPDATLATLKIQPSEPRDSAVYFCASGLGQGKAFFGQGTRLTVV.